The TCR beta chain under discussion was sequenced for a study of blood T cell repertoires in COVID-19. Under the authors' procedure: Scientists estimated how many nucleated cells there were by amplifying reference gene primers. This table comes from immunoSEQ multiplex PCR, and its TCRdb copy is limited to in-frame clones, with some not included. D and trimming come from the DNA, and the V and J calls and clone size come from that table. Altogether approximately 160,000 clones are present, about 85% being singletons, with the ten largest covering roughly 13%. The ends were cut back, 1 base at V and 8 bases at J, with 14 bases in the middle. CDR1 SGHAT and CDR2 FQNNGV come from the germline V gene. CDR3 size: 14 residues.

This receptor was identified in a man aged 65 to 79 who had recovered from COVID-19. The specimen was peripheral blood. The chain joins TRBV11-2 to TRBJ1-1; no clear D. The CDR3 DNA reads as TGTGCCAGCAGCTTAGCCTCCGGGAGTGCCGAAGCTTTCTTT. Amino acids: CASSLASGSAEAFF.